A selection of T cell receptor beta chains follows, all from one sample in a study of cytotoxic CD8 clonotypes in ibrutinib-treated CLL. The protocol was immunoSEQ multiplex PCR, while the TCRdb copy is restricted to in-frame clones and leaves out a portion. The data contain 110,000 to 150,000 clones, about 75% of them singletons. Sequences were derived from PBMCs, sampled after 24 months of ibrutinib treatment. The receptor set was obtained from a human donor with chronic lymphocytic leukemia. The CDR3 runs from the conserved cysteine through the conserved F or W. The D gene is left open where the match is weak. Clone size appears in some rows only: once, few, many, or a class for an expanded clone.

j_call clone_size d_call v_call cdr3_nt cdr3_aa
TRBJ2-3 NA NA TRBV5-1 TGCGCCAGCAGCTTGTTCTCGGTGGTAGATACGCAGTATTTT CASSLFSVVDTQYF
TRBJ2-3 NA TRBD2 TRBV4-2 TGTGCCAGCAGCCAAGAAGCACTAGCGGGGGCCCACACAGATACGCAGTATTTT CASSQEALAGAHTDTQYF
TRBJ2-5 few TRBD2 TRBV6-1 TGTGCCAGCACCCCGACTAGCGGGACATGGCCATCCCAGTACTTC CASTPTSGTWPSQYF
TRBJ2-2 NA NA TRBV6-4 TGTGCCAGCAGAGTGGCACATAACACCGGGGAGCTGTTTTTT CASRVAHNTGELFF
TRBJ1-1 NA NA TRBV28 TGTGCCAGCAGTTTGCAGGAGACTGAAGCTTTCTTT CASSLQETEAFF
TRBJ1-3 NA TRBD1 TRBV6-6 TGTGCCAGCAGGCCCGGACAGGGGTCTGGAAACACCATATATTTT CASRPGQGSGNTIYF
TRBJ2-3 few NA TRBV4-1 TGCGCCAGCAGCCCGGGGCCGTCCCACCCCACAGATACGCAGTATTTT CASSPGPSHPTDTQYF
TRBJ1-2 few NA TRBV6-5 TGTGCCAGCAGGGAGGATAACTATGGCTACACCTTC CASREDNYGYTF
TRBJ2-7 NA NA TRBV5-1 TGCGCCAGCAGCTCCCTAGGAGGCGAGCAGTACTTC CASSSLGGEQYF
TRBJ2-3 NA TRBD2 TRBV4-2 TGTGCCAGCAGCCACGAAGGACTAGCGGGGGGGCCCACAGATACGCAGTATTTT CASSHEGLAGGPTDTQYF
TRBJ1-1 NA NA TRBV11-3 TGTGCCAGCAGCCCCGGGTTGAACACTGAAGCTTTCTTT CASSPGLNTEAFF